This TCR beta chain was sequenced in a study of T cells after yellow fever vaccination. The CDR3 length is 16 residues. V was cut by 1 base and J by 0 bases, with 15 bases left in between. The V gene's germline CDR1 is GTSNPN and CDR2 SVGIG (reference sequence). TCRdb called the 5' RACE reads again in MiXCR, with one record for every CDR3 protein. Altogether about 630,000 distinct CDR3 sequences are present, more than 9% being singletons, with the ten largest covering about 15%. The receptor was derived from a man aged 25-45 years who received the YFV17D yellow fever vaccine. This sample comprised PBMCs, obtained on the day of the yellow fever booster vaccination. The V gene is TRBV30, the J gene TRBJ2-5, with D maybe TRBD1 (6 bases). The CDR3 bases are TGTGCCTGGAGTGCATTGGACAGCGCTTACCAAGAGACCCAGTACTTC. It encodes CAWSALDSAYQETQYF.